This T cell receptor beta chain was recorded in a study of shared clonotypes between healthy human individuals (dated by TCRdb to 2020 to 2022). Turning to the overall study: The cohort comprised a couple of women and three men aged 18 to 49 years. For each donor, CD4 naive and CD4 memory were each given three plates, CD8 naive was given two plates, and CD8 memory was given one plate. To estimate repertoire size and how much clonotype sharing occurs between individuals, the study deeply sequenced the blood TCR repertoires of about five healthy adults. To increase sequencing depth and limit assay-specific biases, different laboratories used diverse techniques to prepare libraries and sequence TCR repertoires. Leukapheresis yielded between about 0.94 and 10 billion PBMCs per donor.

With regard to this clone: Its antigen is unknown. Base-call qualities are not available, and no considerably larger clone is one nucleotide away.

The donors were healthy, HIV-negative adults who had no recently reported acute infections or vaccinations. All donors were Caucasian adults living in Nashville, Tennessee, USA. Magnetic negative selection was used to enrich CD4+ T cells, after which naive cells were positively selected on CD45RA and the negative fraction became the memory subset. Blood was obtained by leukapheresis, after which PBMCs were separated by Ficoll-Histopaque density gradient centrifugation and cryopreserved in liquid nitrogen vapor phase. Analytical flow cytometry was used to check the purity and quantity of each magnetically sorted T cell population. Genomic DNA was isolated from every sorted fraction and measured by UV absorbance on a Nanodrop 2000c. TCR CDR3 regions were amplified from genomic DNA by multiplex PCR using the deep immunoSEQ assay. Extracted genomic DNA from each cell subset was spread evenly across all wells of several immunoSEQ 96-well plates, with each plate serving as a replicate. For sorted subsets, about 200 ng genomic DNA, equal to some 30,000 T cell genomes, was loaded into each replicate PCR. Purified libraries were measured with a Qubit 3.0 fluorometer, size-checked on a Bioanalyzer 2100, and measured again with the KAPA Library Quantification kit. Every immunoSEQ 96-well plate was sequenced on a dedicated single-read 150-cycle Illumina NextSeq 550 flow cell. In the paper's pipeline: The immunoSEQ output contained only junctional sequences without quality scores, so filtering could not match that applied to full-length reads. To assign V/J genes and CDR3, sequences were annotated against IMGT germline references using PyIR, a Python wrapper for IgBLAST v1.9. Any read was removed if the V/J assignment was weak (E-value above 1e-6), the CDR3 was missing, or the read contained stop codons, out-of-frame junctions, or ambiguous translated residues. V3J clonotypes were defined as sequences sharing the same inferred V gene, J gene, and CDR3 amino acid sequence. To compute the percentage overlap between repertoires, the number of shared unique clonotypes was divided by the size of the smaller repertoire. Three approaches were used to assess repertoire richness: RTK rarefaction, the Chao1 estimator, and Recon v2.1 estimates of unobserved clonotypes. OLGA was used to compute generation probabilities for all TCRbeta clonotypes that the gDNA method yielded from a few donors. TCRdb holds this immuneACCESS table with in-frame rearrangements only. Some clones are missing; in checked studies, unresolved V genes explain under half, and the rest has no known cause. That table gives V, J and clone size, and the DNA gave D and trimming. The sample data list about 680,000 clones, and 73% of these were observed just once. Jointly, the top ten make up roughly 1.9% of the sample.

The CDR3 measures 20 amino acids from cysteine to phenylalanine. The read is trimmed to its CDR3 DNA, 60 bases read in frame from base 1. V was cut back by 5 bases and J by 6 bases, leaving a gap of 32 bases between them. The investigation overall reported the following: Based on pairwise subsampling, the degree of clonotype sharing among donors was expected to be affected by sequencing depth. Incomplete sequencing was indicated by rarefaction of sorted-subset datasets, despite the large sequencing depth. Naive subsets generally had larger estimated clonotype richness than memory subsets did. The small number of donors limited the genetic and exposure-history diversity represented. Sampling was restricted to blood, and TCR repertoires in tissues likely differ from the TCR repertoires found in blood. Higher generation probabilities were observed for clonotypes shared by all four sorted-subset donors than for non-shared clonotypes. Around 5% of naive CD4, 3.5% of naive CD8, 2% to 2.5% of memory CD4, and 0.4% of memory CD8 clonotypes were shared across a few donors.

Sequencing was done on a sample of memory CD4+ T cells sorted from blood. What this sample's cell subset or site label stands for: CD45RA-negative fraction. The chain uses TRBV5-3 and TRBJ2-2; the D gene is not confidently resolved. TRBV5-3 is classed as an ORF, of uncertain function. The origin of this receptor is a woman in her 30s in good health. The DNA sequence is given as TGTGCCAGAAGTTCCCTCTGCCGGGCCGAGACCCATCCCATCGCCGGGGAGCTGTTTTTT. Its product reads: CARSSLCRAETHPIAGELFF.